Included here is one T cell receptor (beta chain) sequence, with context. Its matching antigen is unknown. TCRdb re-called the reads with MiXCR, one entry per CDR3 protein. Of 740,000 or so distinct CDR3 sequences listed, approximately 40% are singletons. Germline V gives CDR1 MDHEN, CDR2 SYDVKM. This CDR3 has 17 residues. Deletions cut 6 bases from V and 0 bases from J, with 18 bases between. This sample is part of a study of T cell repertoires in cytomegalovirus infection. Study as a whole: TCR beta signatures that were public indicated CMV infection and matching HLA type. Whole-study findings and limits: Based on cumulative public TCR beta family frequency, carriers of CMV plus the relevant HLA were identified. HLA-C-restricted, CMV-specific TCR beta clonotypes were dominant ex vivo.

This rearrangement joins TRBV28 to TRBJ1-3; D not certain. This TCR derives from a human donor in good health (CMV status not recorded). Some clones in this sample may be carry-over from other donors' samples. The sequenced sample was PBMCs. CDR3 sequence reads: CASRPRVLTSSGNTIYF. In DNA, the CDR3 is TGTGCCAGCAGGCCCCGTGTGTTAACCAGCTCTGGAAACACCATATATTTT.